The following is a TCR beta chain sequence with its context. This entry is derived from a study of response to subunit inactivated influenza vaccine. Germline V gene data show CDR1 as SGDLS and CDR2 as YYNGEE. This CDR3 spans 19 amino acids. J lost 3 bases, V lost 3 bases, and 14 bases had no gene match. Via MiXCR, TCRdb re-called the RT-PCR reads, giving one row per CDR3 protein. The data show around 520,000 distinct CDR3 sequences, with less than 30% seen just once and around 2% held by the top ten. The rearrangement uses TRBV9 and TRBJ2-5; 13 bases match TRBD2. The sequencing used CD4+ T cells sorted from PBMCs, collected more than 4 days after vaccination. The receptor was derived from a man aged 50 to 59 who received an inactivated influenza vaccine. The CDR3 nucleotides are TGTGCCAGCAGCGCCCGACTAGCGGGAGGCCTTGCTAAAGAAGAGACCCAGTACTTC. Its protein is CASSARLAGGLAKEETQYF.